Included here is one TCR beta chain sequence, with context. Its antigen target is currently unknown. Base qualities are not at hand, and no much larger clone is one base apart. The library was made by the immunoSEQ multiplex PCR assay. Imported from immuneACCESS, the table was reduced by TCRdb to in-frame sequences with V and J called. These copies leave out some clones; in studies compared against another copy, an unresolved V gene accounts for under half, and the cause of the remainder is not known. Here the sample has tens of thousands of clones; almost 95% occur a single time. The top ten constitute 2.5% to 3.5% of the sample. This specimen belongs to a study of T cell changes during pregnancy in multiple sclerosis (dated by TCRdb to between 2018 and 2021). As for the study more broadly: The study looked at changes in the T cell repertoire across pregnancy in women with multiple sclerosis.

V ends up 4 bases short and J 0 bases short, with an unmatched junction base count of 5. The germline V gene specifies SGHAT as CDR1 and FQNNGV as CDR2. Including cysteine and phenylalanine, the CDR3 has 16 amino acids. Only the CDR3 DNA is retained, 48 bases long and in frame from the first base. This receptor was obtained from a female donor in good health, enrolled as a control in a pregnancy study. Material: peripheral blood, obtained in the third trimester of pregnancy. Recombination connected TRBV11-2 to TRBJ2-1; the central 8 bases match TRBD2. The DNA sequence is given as TGTGCCAGCAGCTCAATAGCGGGAAGCTCCTACAATGAGCAGTTCTTC. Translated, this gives CASSSIAGSSYNEQFF.